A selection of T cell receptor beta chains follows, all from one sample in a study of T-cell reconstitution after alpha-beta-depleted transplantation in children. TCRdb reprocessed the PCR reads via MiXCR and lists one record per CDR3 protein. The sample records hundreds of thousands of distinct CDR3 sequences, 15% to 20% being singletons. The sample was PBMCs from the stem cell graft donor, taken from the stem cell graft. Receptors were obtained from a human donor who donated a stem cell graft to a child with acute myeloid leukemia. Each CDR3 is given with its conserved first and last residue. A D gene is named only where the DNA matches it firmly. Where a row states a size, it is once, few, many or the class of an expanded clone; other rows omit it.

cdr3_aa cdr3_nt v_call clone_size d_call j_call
CASSWGRGRPNTEAFF TGCGCCAGCAGCTGGGGCAGGGGGCGACCGAACACTGAAGCTTTCTTT TRBV5-1 few TRBD1 TRBJ1-1
CASSSSESPVGLETQYF TGTGCCAGCAGTTCCTCCGAGTCCCCGGTTGGATTGGAGACCCAGTACTTC TRBV28 few - TRBJ2-5
CASSLGSPVDTQYF TGCGCCAGCAGCTTGGGCTCCCCGGTGGATACGCAGTATTTT TRBV5-1 few - TRBJ2-3
CASSPPPGQNYGYTF TGTGCCAGCAGCCCGCCTCCGGGACAGAACTATGGCTACACCTTC TRBV7-2 few TRBD1 TRBJ1-2
CASSPQGRDEQYF TGTGCCAGCAGTCCACAGGGGAGGGACGAGCAGTACTTC TRBV6-1 - - TRBJ2-7
CAISESSQSLAKNIQYF TGTGCCATCAGTGAGTCATCCCAGTCACTAGCCAAAAACATTCAGTACTTC TRBV10-3 few - TRBJ2-4
CASSRSGQALRADTQYF TGTGCCAGCAGCAGATCCGGACAGGCCCTGCGGGCAGATACGCAGTATTTT TRBV5-5 - TRBD1 TRBJ2-3
CASRGPGQSYNEQFF TGTGCCAGCAGGGGACCGGGGCAATCCTACAATGAGCAGTTCTTC TRBV7-2 few - TRBJ2-1
CASRPTGGETQYF TGTGCCAGCAGACCGACAGGGGGTGAGACCCAGTACTTC TRBV27 few TRBD1 TRBJ2-5
CASSFEGGYNEQFF TGCGCCAGCAGCTTCGAGGGGGGCTACAATGAGCAGTTCTTC TRBV5-1 many - TRBJ2-1
CASSLGASGAFF TGTGCCAGCAGCTTAGGGGCCAGCGGAGCTTTCTTT TRBV11-2 - - TRBJ1-1
CSASPPFRRDHYEQYF TGCAGTGCTAGTCCCCCCTTTCGACGGGATCACTACGAGCAGTACTTC TRBV20-1 few - TRBJ2-7
CATSSDFPNHITGELFF TGTGCCACCAGCTCGGACTTTCCCAATCACATCACCGGGGAGCTGTTTTTT TRBV15 few - TRBJ2-2
CASSAGQINQPQHF TGTGCCAGCAGCGCCGGACAGATTAATCAGCCCCAGCATTTT TRBV9 - - TRBJ1-5
CSARDDRADRGYTF TGCAGTGCTAGAGATGACAGGGCCGATCGCGGCTACACCTTC TRBV20-1 few TRBD1 TRBJ1-2
CASSLGSAETQYF TGTGCCAGCAGCTTGGGTAGTGCGGAGACCCAGTACTTC TRBV7-2 many - TRBJ2-5
CASSLGQKADTQYF TGTGCCAGCAGTCTCGGACAGAAGGCAGATACGCAGTATTTT TRBV12-3/TRBV12-4 - - TRBJ2-3
CASLGTGGNEQFF TGTGCCAGCCTCGGGACAGGGGGCAATGAGCAGTTCTTC TRBV7-2 many TRBD1 TRBJ2-1
CASSGNRDRPYNEQFF TGTGCCAGCAGCGGCAACCGGGACAGACCCTACAATGAGCAGTTCTTC TRBV7-9 many TRBD1 TRBJ2-1
CASSSSQGWPDSSFF TGTGCCAGCAGCTCCTCCCAGGGGTGGCCCGATTCATCTTTCTTT TRBV7-2 few - TRBJ1-1
CASSLGRGSYSPLHF TGTGCCAGCAGCCTAGGCCGGGGATCTTATTCACCCCTCCACTTT TRBV7-9 few - TRBJ1-6
CASSGGDSTQPQHF TGTGCCAGCAGCGGGGGGGACAGTACCCAGCCCCAGCATTTT TRBV5-8 - TRBD1 TRBJ1-5
CSASRDSLYQETQYF TGCAGTGCTTCGCGGGACTCCCTATACCAAGAGACCCAGTACTTC TRBV20-1 few - TRBJ2-5
CASSPGLGNEKLFF TGTGCCAGCAGCCCGGGACTCGGGAATGAAAAACTGTTTTTT TRBV5-4 - - TRBJ1-4
CASSQEDSFSGNTIYF TGCGCCAGCAGCCAGGAGGACAGCTTCTCTGGAAACACCATATATTTT TRBV4-3 few - TRBJ1-3
CASFPEGKGTGELFF TGTGCCAGCTTTCCAGAAGGGAAGGGCACCGGGGAGCTGTTTTTT TRBV25-1 few - TRBJ2-2
CASSLVGGGDKNIQYF TGTGCCAGCAGCTTAGTAGGCGGGGGGGACAAAAACATTCAGTACTTC TRBV7-2 - TRBD2 TRBJ2-4
CATGQGAPGNTIYF TGTGCCACAGGACAGGGGGCACCTGGAAACACCATATATTTT TRBV6-1 few TRBD1 TRBJ1-3
CAWSVLIGELFF TGTGCCTGGAGTGTACTTATCGGGGAGCTGTTTTTT TRBV30 many - TRBJ2-2
CSAGAAYEQYF TGCAGTGCTGGGGCGGCCTACGAGCAGTACTTC TRBV20-1 - - TRBJ2-7
CASSFGILSEKLFF TGTGCCAGCAGCTTTGGGATTCTGAGTGAAAAACTGTTTTTT TRBV7-2 - - TRBJ1-4
CASSSRSRNQPQHF TGTGCCAGTAGTTCCCGGAGTCGCAATCAGCCCCAGCATTTT TRBV19 once - TRBJ1-5
CASSPRGREAFF TGTGCCAGCAGCCCTCGGGGTAGGGAAGCTTTCTTT TRBV11-1 - - TRBJ1-1
CASSQEAGRLVGGYTF TGCGCCAGCAGCCAAGAAGCGGGGCGGCTGGTTGGTGGCTACACCTTC TRBV4-1 - - TRBJ1-2
CASSLSLFYNEQFF TGTGCCAGCAGTTTAAGCCTGTTCTACAATGAGCAGTTCTTC TRBV12-3/TRBV12-4 many - TRBJ2-1
CASSSPGERETQYF TGCGCCAGCAGCTCACCCGGTGAGCGGGAGACCCAGTACTTC TRBV5-1 - - TRBJ2-5
CSVESGYNEQFF TGCAGCGTTGAGAGTGGCTACAATGAGCAGTTCTTC TRBV29-1 many - TRBJ2-1
CATQDRTLFNEQFF TGTGCCACCCAGGACAGGACCTTATTCAATGAGCAGTTCTTC TRBV15 few TRBD1 TRBJ2-1
CSDDGHRDNSPLHF TGCAGTGACGATGGACACAGAGATAATTCACCCCTCCACTTT TRBV20-1 many - TRBJ1-6
CSALPIGQTVYTDTQYF TGCAGTGCTTTGCCCATTGGACAGACAGTTTACACAGATACGCAGTATTTT TRBV20-1 few - TRBJ2-3
CASSSVRDATSTDTQYF TGTGCCAGCAGCTCTGTCCGGGACGCTACTAGCACAGATACGCAGTATTTT TRBV7-8 - - TRBJ2-3
CASSQDTRLNTGELFF TGCGCCAGCAGCCAAGATACCCGCCTGAACACCGGGGAGCTGTTTTTT TRBV4-3 - - TRBJ2-2
CSARDRDGSFYEPYF TGCAGTGCTAGAGATCGAGACGGATCTTTCTACGAGCCGTACTTC TRBV20-1 once - TRBJ2-7
CASPPSGLAGSYEQYF TGTGCCAGCCCCCCATCAGGGCTCGCGGGCTCCTACGAGCAGTACTTC TRBV12-3/TRBV12-4 few - TRBJ2-7